This T cell receptor (beta chain) derives from a study of Tregs in tolerant kidney transplant recipients. Sequenced by immunoSEQ multiplex PCR; TCRdb stores in-frame clones only, minus some. The repertoire holds approximately 260,000 clones, 80% to 85% seen once, with around 0.61% in the top ten. There are 15 residues in the CDR3. Germline trimming cut 1 base from V and 5 bases from J; bases unmatched to any gene: 6. The germline gives CDR1 MNHNS, CDR2 SASEGT. V gene TRBV6-1 combines with J gene TRBJ2-7; 9 nucleotides line up with TRBD1. This clonotype originated in a human donor in good health. Sequencing was done on a sample of CD4+ T cells from blood. The CDR3 bases are TGTGCCAGCAGTGAAGGAGGGACAGGGTCCCACGAGCAGTACTTC. This translates into CASSEGGTGSHEQYF.